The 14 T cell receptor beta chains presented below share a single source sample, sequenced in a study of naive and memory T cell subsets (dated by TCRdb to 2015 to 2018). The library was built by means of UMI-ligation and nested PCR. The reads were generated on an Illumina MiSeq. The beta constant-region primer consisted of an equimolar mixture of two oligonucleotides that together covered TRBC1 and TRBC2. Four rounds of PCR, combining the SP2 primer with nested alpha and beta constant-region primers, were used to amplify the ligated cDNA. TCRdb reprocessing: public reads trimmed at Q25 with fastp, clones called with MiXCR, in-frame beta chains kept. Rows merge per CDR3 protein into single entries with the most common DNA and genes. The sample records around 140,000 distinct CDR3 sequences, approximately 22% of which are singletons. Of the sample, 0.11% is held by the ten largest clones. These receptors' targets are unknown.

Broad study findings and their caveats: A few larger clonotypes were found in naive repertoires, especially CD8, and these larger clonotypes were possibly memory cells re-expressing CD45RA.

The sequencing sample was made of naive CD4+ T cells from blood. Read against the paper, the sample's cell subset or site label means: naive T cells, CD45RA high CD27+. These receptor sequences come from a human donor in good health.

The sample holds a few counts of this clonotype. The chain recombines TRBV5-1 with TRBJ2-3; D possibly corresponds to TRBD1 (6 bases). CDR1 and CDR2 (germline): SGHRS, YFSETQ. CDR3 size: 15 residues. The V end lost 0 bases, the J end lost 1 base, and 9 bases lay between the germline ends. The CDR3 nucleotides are TGCGCCAGCAGCTTGGGCAGGGGTGGCACAGATACGCAGTATTTT. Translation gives CASSLGRGGTDTQYF.

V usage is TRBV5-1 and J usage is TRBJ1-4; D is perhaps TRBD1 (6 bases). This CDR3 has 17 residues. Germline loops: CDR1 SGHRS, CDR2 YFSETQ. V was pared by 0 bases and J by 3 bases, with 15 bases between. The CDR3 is CASSLAHGGASNEKLFF. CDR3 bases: TGCGCCAGCAGCTTGGCCCATGGGGGCGCGTCTAATGAAAAACTGTTTTTT.

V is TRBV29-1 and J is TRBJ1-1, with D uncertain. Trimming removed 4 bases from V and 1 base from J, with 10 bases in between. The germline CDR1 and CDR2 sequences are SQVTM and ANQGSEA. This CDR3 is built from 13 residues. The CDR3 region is CSVGRMGNTEAFF. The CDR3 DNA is TGCAGCGTTGGTAGGATGGGGAACACTGAAGCTTTCTTT.

The CDR3 DNA sequence: TGCGCCAGCAACTTAGAAGGGGACAGGTACACTGAAGCTTTCTTT. Its translation is CASNLEGDRYTEAFF. This chain links TRBV5-1 with TRBJ1-1, with 8 bases matching TRBD1. The CDR3 covers 15 residues. CDR1 is SGHRS, CDR2 YFSETQ, per germline. The V gene end was trimmed by 6 bases and the J gene end by 3 bases; junction bases not matched to a gene: 10.

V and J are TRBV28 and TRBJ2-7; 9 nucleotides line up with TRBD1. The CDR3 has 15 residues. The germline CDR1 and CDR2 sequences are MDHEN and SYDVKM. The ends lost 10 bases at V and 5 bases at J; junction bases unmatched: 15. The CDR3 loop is CAISTGTGLFHEQYF. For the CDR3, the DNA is TGTGCCATATCTACCGGGACAGGGTTGTTCCACGAGCAGTACTTC.

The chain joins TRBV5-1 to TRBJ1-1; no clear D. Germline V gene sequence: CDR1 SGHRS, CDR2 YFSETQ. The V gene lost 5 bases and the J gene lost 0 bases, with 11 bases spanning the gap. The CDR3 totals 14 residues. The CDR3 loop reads CASRGGTMNTEAFF. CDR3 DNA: TGCGCCAGCAGGGGCGGAACAATGAACACTGAAGCTTTCTTT.

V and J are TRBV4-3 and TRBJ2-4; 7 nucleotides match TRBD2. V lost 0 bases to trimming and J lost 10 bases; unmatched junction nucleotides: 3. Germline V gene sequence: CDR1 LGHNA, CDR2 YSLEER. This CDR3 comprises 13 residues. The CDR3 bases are TGCGCCAGCAGCCAAGACGGGACTACAATTCAGTACTTC. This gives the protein CASSQDGTTIQYF.

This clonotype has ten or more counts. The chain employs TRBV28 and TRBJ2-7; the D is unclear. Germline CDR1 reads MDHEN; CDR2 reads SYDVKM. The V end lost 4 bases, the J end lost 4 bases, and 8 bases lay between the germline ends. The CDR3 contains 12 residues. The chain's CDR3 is CASSSGPYEQYF. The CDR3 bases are TGTGCCAGCAGTTCCGGTCCATACGAGCAGTACTTC.

DNA for the CDR3: TGCGCCAGCAGCTTGGCCGAATCCTACGAGCAGTACTTC. Translation gives CASSLAESYEQYF. The chain carries TRBV5-1 and TRBJ2-7; D gene unclear. The germline gives CDR1 SGHRS, CDR2 YFSETQ. The CDR3 covers 13 residues. V lost 0 bases, J lost 1 base, and 5 bases lay in between.

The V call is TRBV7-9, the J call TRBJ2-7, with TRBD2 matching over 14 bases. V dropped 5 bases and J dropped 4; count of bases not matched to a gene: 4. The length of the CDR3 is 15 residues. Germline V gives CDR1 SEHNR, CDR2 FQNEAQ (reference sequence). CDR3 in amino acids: CASSRLAGGPYEQYF. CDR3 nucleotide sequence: TGTGCCAGCAGCCGACTAGCGGGAGGGCCATACGAGCAGTACTTC.

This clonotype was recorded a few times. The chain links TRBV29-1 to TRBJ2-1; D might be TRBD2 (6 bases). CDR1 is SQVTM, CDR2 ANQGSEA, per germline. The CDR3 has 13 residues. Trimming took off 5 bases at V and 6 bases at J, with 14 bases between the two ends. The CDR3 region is CSVSGLAVNEQFF. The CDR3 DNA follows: TGCAGCGTTAGCGGGCTAGCAGTCAATGAGCAGTTCTTC.

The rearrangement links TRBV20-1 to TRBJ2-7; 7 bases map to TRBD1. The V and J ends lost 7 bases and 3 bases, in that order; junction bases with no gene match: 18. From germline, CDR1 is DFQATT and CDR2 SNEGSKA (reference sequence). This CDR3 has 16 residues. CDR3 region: CSVIITNRGSGYEQYF. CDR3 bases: TGCAGTGTAATCATCACGAACAGGGGTTCGGGCTACGAGCAGTACTTC.

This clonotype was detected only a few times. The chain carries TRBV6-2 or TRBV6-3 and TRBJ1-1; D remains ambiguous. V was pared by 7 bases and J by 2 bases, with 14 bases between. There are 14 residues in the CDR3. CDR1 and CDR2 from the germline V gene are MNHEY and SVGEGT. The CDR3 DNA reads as TGTGCCAGCACCCCCATGGGCATAAACACTGAAGCTTTCTTT. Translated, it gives CASTPMGINTEAFF.

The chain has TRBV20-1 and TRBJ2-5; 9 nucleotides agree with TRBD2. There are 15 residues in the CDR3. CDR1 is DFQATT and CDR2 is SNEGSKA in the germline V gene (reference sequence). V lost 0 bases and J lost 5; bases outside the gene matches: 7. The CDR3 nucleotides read TGCAGTGCTAGAGATCCCAGCGGGAGGAATGAGACCCAGTACTTC. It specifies CSARDPSGRNETQYF.